The T cell receptor (beta chain) described here comes from a study of T-cell reconstitution after alpha-beta-depleted transplantation in children. Unique molecular identifiers were incorporated when the TCRbeta library was constructed. TCRdb re-analysed the PCR reads in MiXCR, keeping a single row per CDR3 protein. The sample lists about 540,000 distinct CDR3 sequences; approximately 20% were seen once. Losses at the gene ends were 1 base for V and 0 bases for J; bases not matched to a gene: 2. The CDR3 is 16 amino acids. The clonotype was recovered from a human donor who donated a stem cell graft to a child with acute lymphoblastic leukemia. Material: PBMCs from the stem cell graft donor, obtained from the stem cell graft. The chain combines TRBV12-3 or TRBV12-4 with TRBJ2-2, with 7 bases aligning to TRBD2. The CDR3 reads CASSLEGLPNTGELFF. For the CDR3, the DNA is TGTGCCAGCAGTTTAGAGGGACTACCGAACACCGGGGAGCTGTTTTTT.